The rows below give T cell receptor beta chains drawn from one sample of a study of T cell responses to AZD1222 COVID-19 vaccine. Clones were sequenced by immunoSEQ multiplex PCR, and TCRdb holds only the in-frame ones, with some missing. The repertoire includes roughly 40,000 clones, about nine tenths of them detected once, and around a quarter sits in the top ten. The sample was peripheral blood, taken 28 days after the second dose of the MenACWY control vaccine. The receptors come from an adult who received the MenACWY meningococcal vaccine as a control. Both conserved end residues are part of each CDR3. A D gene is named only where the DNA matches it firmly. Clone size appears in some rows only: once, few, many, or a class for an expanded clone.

CASSFGQAGGYTF TGCGCCAGCAGCTTCGGACAGGCGGGAGGCTACACCTTC TRBJ1-2 TRBD1 - TRBV5-1
CASSLDWTSGNEQFF TGCGCCAGCAGCTTGGATTGGACTAGCGGCAATGAGCAGTTCTTC TRBJ2-1 TRBD2 few TRBV5-1
CASSPRTSGRDTQYF TGTGCCAGCAGCCCCCGGACTAGCGGGAGGGATACGCAGTATTTT TRBJ2-3 TRBD2 - TRBV7-2
CASSSYGTEAGNTIYF TGTGCCAGCAGCTCGTACGGGACAGAGGCTGGAAACACCATATATTTT TRBJ1-3 TRBD1 - TRBV7-9
CASRGLAGGNEQFF TGTGCCAGCAGGGGACTAGCGGGAGGCAATGAGCAGTTCTTC TRBJ2-1 TRBD2 - TRBV27
CASSHRRIPGLAGEVEQFF TGCGCCAGCAGCCACCGTCGTATTCCGGGACTAGCGGGAGAGGTCGAGCAGTTCTTC TRBJ2-1 TRBD2 - TRBV4-1
CASSLSLGGPPETQYF TGTGCCAGCAGCTTGTCTCTGGGGGGCCCTCCAGAGACCCAGTACTTC TRBJ2-5 - - TRBV5-4
CASSPYRVDTQYF TGTGCCAGCAGTCCTTACCGAGTCGATACGCAGTATTTT TRBJ2-3 - - TRBV12-3/TRBV12-4
CASSKEAGDGGYTF TGTGCCAGCAGTAAAGAGGCCGGGGATGGTGGCTACACCTTC TRBJ1-2 - - TRBV2
CAVRASNYGYTF TGTGCCGTGAGGGCGTCTAACTATGGCTACACCTTC TRBJ1-2 - - TRBV6-5